This T cell receptor (beta chain) was identified during a study of cytomegalovirus exposure and HLA in healthy donors (dated by TCRdb to about 2017). The study in broad terms: An earlier analysis of some 500 of the donors reported 276 Gb of sequence data and about 100 million unique TCR beta sequences from about 179 million T cells. The study profiled the T cell repertoires of hundreds of subjects by immunosequencing and related them to cytomegalovirus serostatus. Of the roughly 400 genotyped donors, 81% fell in the genetic ancestry cluster associated with self-reported Caucasian donors. In a later genetic analysis, genome-wide SNP genotypes for about 55% of the 666 donors were used, and that subset was treated as a discovery cohort. Donor age, sex, ethnicity and CMV serostatus were compiled together with the repertoire data. To decide whether each TCR beta V gene segment behaved as functional or pseudogenic, an earlier analysis of 587 of the donors relied on high-throughput TCR beta sequencing. Typing coverage differed by locus: A, B, C, DRB1 and DQB1 were typed in about 629-640 donors, DQA1 in 522, DPA1 in 600 to 610, and DPB1 in just under 480. A few DR-DQ haplotypes were handled as single units for association and clustering because linkage in the cohort was strong. In addition to the first cohort of 666 subjects, a separate validation cohort of around 110 different subjects was used. Both class I and class II loci were covered by HLA typing, at four-digit resolution. All discovery cohort repertoires had been generated on a single sequencing platform. An early release that covered about 600 HLA-typed donors contained 250 to 350 gigabases of sequencing data and around 80 million unique TCR sequences. Among around 400 genotyped donors of the cohort, an average of roughly 230,000 unique TCR beta nucleotide sequences was sequenced per donor, of which 15% to 20% were non-productive. To study patterns of TCR occurrence, a later analysis re-analyzed previously published TCR beta repertoires from more than 550 donors and added high-resolution HLA genotyping. The study combined high-throughput TCR immunosequencing, statistical association of individual TCRs with disease status, and machine learning to predict cytomegalovirus infection status. The later analysis used no new phenotypic data to find candidate immune exposures, relying instead on TCR beta sequences and their occurrence across donors. The study was designed to test whether signatures of past pathogen exposure could be identified by cataloging public T cell receptors. Study-level results and caveats: In a later genetic analysis, fewer N-insertions in productive TCRs were reported among donors in an Asian-associated ancestry cluster than the roughly 670-donor mean. CMV serostatus was the only immune exposure information available for the cohort. Because counts were too low, around 18 rarely observed V segments, including chromosome 9 orphons, were left out of the earlier analysis of a few hundred of the donors. Compared with equally common non-associated chains, HLA-associated TCR beta chains in a later analysis were more clonally expanded and had lower generation probabilities. The classifier was reported to diagnose cytomegalovirus status with high specificity and sensitivity in both the original cohort and the validation cohort. In a later analysis, most CMV-associated TCR beta chains were found to appear HLA-restricted, with HLA associations seemingly driven largely by CMV exposure. In this cohort, only TCR beta chains were sequenced, and detectable features were limited by the absence of alpha or paired-chain data. The study gave a list of around 170 TCR beta chains associated with cytomegalovirus. HLA typing was unavailable for some donors at each locus, so association tests used only the typed subset. Broadly in line with IMGT annotations, most TCR beta V segments showed up in productive rearrangements about 87% or about 30% of the time in an earlier analysis of several hundred of the donors. Some IMGT-functional V segments, including TRBV6-2 and TRBV6-3, could not be distinguished by the 87-base-pair reads and were therefore excluded. In a later genetic analysis, a missense DCLRE1C variant was associated with V-gene and J-gene trimming of TCR beta chains, and the association was replicated in an independent cohort. A few of the identified cytomegalovirus-associated TCR beta chains were confirmed in vitro to be specific for cytomegalovirus antigens. Correlated functional status among segregating V segments might be attributable to linkage disequilibrium, but an unknown experimental factor could not be ruled out. Several of the top co-occurrence clusters appeared to be linked to parvovirus B19, influenza, CMV and Epstein-Barr virus, according to a later analysis. A further reported finding was that TCR beta sequences accurately predicted the HLA-A and HLA-B alleles for most subjects in the first cohort. The authors suggested that the approach could potentially be extended to other disease states and immunological phenotypes. Assigning TCR associations to individual alleles was difficult when HLA alleles, especially DR and DQ, strongly co-occurred. According to a later analysis, TCR association rates differed among HLA loci, with DRB1 alleles showing the most associated TCRs and HLA-C alleles showing the fewest. A cluster of highly shared sequence variants was judged likely to be a technical artifact of the sequencing pipeline. A later analysis associated around 16,000 TCR beta sequences with specific HLA alleles at a false discovery rate of 0.05. Presence/absence analyses assumed roughly uniform sequencing depth across donors, an assumption that may not hold. Across donors, most TCR sequences were observed very rarely, whereas some public TCRs were present in many individuals.

The cohort comprised 666 healthy bone marrow donors. All cohort members were sampled while nominally healthy, although unrecorded immune exposures were likely present. The donor tested CMV seronegative, placing the donor among the 350 or so seronegative members of the cohort. A peripheral blood sample was provided by each donor, and peripheral blood mononuclear cells were used for TCR beta sequencing. Genomic DNA extraction from the blood cell samples was performed with the Qiagen DNeasy Blood Extraction Kit. According to the germline V gene (reference sequence), CDR1 reads MNHEY and CDR2 reads SMNVEV. From cysteine to phenylalanine, the CDR3 is 11 amino acids long. The DNA shown is the 33-base CDR3, in frame from base 1. Trimming takes 10 bases from V and 3 bases from J, and the germline ends sit 10 bases apart. Receptor amplification or capture employed the immunoSEQ multiplex PCR assay. The multiplex PCR relied on a mix of 60 forward primers for TCR Vbeta segments and 13 reverse primers for TCR Jbeta segments. The CDR3 region of rearranged TCR beta genes was amplified from genomic DNA by a multiplex PCR assay. On the Illumina HiSeq System, the amplified TCR beta libraries were sequenced as 87-base-pair reads. Per the original workflow: In a later analysis, some 80 million unique TCR beta chains were counted across the roughly 670 repertoires, and around 11 million of these chains were shared by at least two donors. Raw reads were error-corrected and collapsed into unique sequences with a nearest-neighbor algorithm that merged closely related sequences to remove PCR and sequencing errors. Alignment of CDR3 sequences to IMGT reference sequences was used to assign V, D and J gene segments. For a sequence to be retained, a match of at least six nucleotides was required to both a V gene segment and a J gene segment. Rearrangements were called productive when the CDR3 lacked stop codons and stayed in frame with V and J; all others were non-productive. Following IMGT convention, CDR3 was defined as the stretch from the second conserved V-encoded cysteine up to the conserved J-encoded phenylalanine. The earlier analysis of some 550 of the donors excluded any sequence lacking an unambiguous match to a single V gene segment. In an earlier analysis of about 590 of the donors, a V segment was called functional when productive rearrangements were above 56.7%, and segregating when the standard deviation between donors exceeded 5%. A statistical classification framework was built for diagnosing cytomegalovirus status from the catalog of TCR beta chain sequences. V and J gene assignment, in a later analysis, came from comparing TCR nucleotide sequences with IMGT/GENE-DB human TR gene sequences. In a later analysis, CDR3 sequences and most-parsimonious VDJ recombination scenarios were assigned using the TCRdist pipeline. A later analysis defined each TCR beta chain by its CDR3 amino acid sequence plus V-gene family, and excluded reads lacking a unique V-gene family. A later analysis removed 550 to 700 highly shared, low-generation-probability nucleotide sequences to deal with suspected cross-contamination and a sequencing artifact. A later analysis calculated a clonal expansion index for each public chain from normalized within-repertoire ranks of inferred template counts. Generation probabilities in a later analysis came from a VDJ recombination model fitted to out-of-frame rearrangements, and those results were checked against IGoR. In a later analysis, TCR-TCR, TCR-HLA and TCR-CMV co-occurrence was scored with hypergeometric tests, and a repertoire-size bias correction was applied to TCR pairs. A later analysis estimated false discovery rates by permuting HLA or CMV assignments 20 times. In a later analysis, co-occurring TCRs were grouped with DBSCAN, and TCRdist sequence similarity was added when clustering was performed within HLA-allele-positive subsets. Repertoires with fewer than 30,000 or more than 120,000 public chains, plus five repertoires with anomalous nucleotide sharing, were excluded from co-occurrence clustering. TCRdb limited this immuneACCESS table to in-frame rearrangements with V and J called. A share of clones is missing; checked studies link under half to unresolved V genes, and the rest is unexplained. The DNA was the basis for D and trimming; V, J and clone size are from that table. Recorded for this sample are 220,000 or so clones; around 85% of them occurred a single time. The ten largest clones add up to about 1.7% of the sample.

This clone has a single count. There is no known antigen for this receptor. There are no base qualities to consult, and no much larger clone falls within one base. This TCR was sampled from a man aged 45 to 65 in good health and CMV-seronegative. The rearrangement joined TRBV27 to TRBJ2-7; a tentative D match to TRBD2 spans 5 bases. What was sequenced was PBMCs. In nucleotides, the sequence is TGTGCCACCGGACTCCTCTACGAGCAGTACTTC. This yields the protein CATGLLYEQYF.